This T cell receptor beta chain originates from a study of shared clonotypes between healthy human individuals. Regarding the study as a whole: The four-donor shared clonotypes exceeded non-shared clonotypes in generation probability, with non-shared ones scoring lower. When naive CD4 clonotypes were compared across a handful of donors, around 5% were shared. Larger estimated richness was generally seen in naive subsets than in memory subsets.

Genomic DNA from each subset was divided evenly over several immunoSEQ plates. The data were produced by immunoSEQ multiplex PCR, yet TCRdb's version contains in-frame clones alone and is incomplete. Here the sample spans approximately 1.5 million clones, approximately 98.5% being singletons. Trimming cost V 5 bases and J 2 bases; bases outside gene matches: 7. CDR1 is MNHEY and CDR2 is SMNVEV in the germline V gene (reference sequence). The CDR3 loop spans 16 amino acids. Worth noting for this clone: Its antigen is not identified.

The TCR sequence derives from a man aged 25 to 45 in good health. The chain links TRBV27 to TRBJ1-5; 9 positions match TRBD1. Material for sequencing was naive CD4+ T cells sorted from blood. Subset of the sample: CD45RA+ positively selected. The CDR3 bases are TGTGCCAGCAGTCCCTGGACAGGGGTCGGCAATCAGCCCCAGCATTTT. It specifies CASSPWTGVGNQPQHF.